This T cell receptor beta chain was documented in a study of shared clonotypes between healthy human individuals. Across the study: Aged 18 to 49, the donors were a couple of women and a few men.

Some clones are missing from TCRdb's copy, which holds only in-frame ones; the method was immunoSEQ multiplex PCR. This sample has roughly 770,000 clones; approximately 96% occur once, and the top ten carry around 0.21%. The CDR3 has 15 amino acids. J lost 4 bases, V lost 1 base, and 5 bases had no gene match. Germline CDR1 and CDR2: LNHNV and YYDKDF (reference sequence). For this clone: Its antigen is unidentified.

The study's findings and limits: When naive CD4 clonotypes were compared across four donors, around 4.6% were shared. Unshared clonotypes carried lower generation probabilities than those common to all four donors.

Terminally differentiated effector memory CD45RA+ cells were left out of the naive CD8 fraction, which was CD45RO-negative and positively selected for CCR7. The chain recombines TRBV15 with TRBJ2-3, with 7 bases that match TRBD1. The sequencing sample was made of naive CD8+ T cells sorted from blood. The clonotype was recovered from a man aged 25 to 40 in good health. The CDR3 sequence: CATSRGTTGSDTQYF. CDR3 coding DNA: TGTGCCACCAGCAGAGGGACGACAGGGTCAGATACGCAGTATTTT. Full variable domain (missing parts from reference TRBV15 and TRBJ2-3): DAMVIQNPRYQVTQFGKPVTLSCSQTLNHNVMYWYQQKSSQAPKLLFHYYDKDFNNEADTPDNFQSRRPNTSFCFLDIRSPGLGDTAMYLCATSRGTTGSDTQYFGPGTRLTVL.